This T cell receptor (beta chain) stems from a study of OX40 agonist ivuxolimab in advanced cancers. Germline lookup yields CDR1 SGHVS and CDR2 FQNEAQ. The CDR3 runs to 13 residues. V was shortened by 1 base and J by 10 bases, with 11 bases between the two germline ends. The data were produced by immunoSEQ multiplex PCR, yet TCRdb's version contains in-frame clones alone and is incomplete. Among 7,000 or so clones listed, nearly 75% were seen once. The receptor's source is an adult with an advanced solid tumor such as melanoma, head and neck, liver or kidney cancer. Sequenced material: CD4+ or CD8+ T cells sorted from blood, taken in a trial of the OX40 agonist ivuxolimab. V and J are TRBV7-8 and TRBJ2-1; D unresolved. This CDR3 is CASSLVLGREQFF. DNA for the CDR3: TGTGCCAGCAGCTTAGTGCTGGGCAGGGAGCAGTTCTTC.